One TCR beta chain is described in this entry. These data originate in a study of blood T cell repertoires in COVID-19. Trimming took off 1 base at V and 3 bases at J, with 9 bases between the two ends. The germline V gene encodes CDR1 SGHDN and CDR2 FVKESK. CDR3 length equals 14 residues. The repertoire was sequenced with immunoSEQ multiplex PCR; TCRdb's copy has only in-frame clones and lacks some. The sample lists about 210,000 clones, around 85% seen once, with approximately 19% in the top ten. The chain recombines TRBV14 with TRBJ1-1, with no clear D. Sequenced: PBMCs or T cells enriched from blood (not recorded which). This TCR was recovered from a man aged 35 to 55 who had recovered from COVID-19. The CDR3, as DNA: TGTGCCAGCAGCCAAGTTAGTGGTGACACTGAAGCTTTCTTT. As protein: CASSQVSGDTEAFF.